Described below is a single T cell receptor (beta chain) sequence and its context. Trimming removed 4 bases from V and 5 bases from J; junction bases left unmatched: 11. This CDR3 is 16 amino acids long. From germline, CDR1 is SGHDT and CDR2 YYEEEE. These data belong to a study of blood T cell repertoires in COVID-19. Measured with immunoSEQ multiplex PCR; TCRdb has only the in-frame clones, and not every one. The sample records 200,000 to 300,000 clones, approximately 83% being singletons. The gene calls are TRBV5-6 and TRBJ2-2; TRBD2 matches 7 bases. The source of this sequence is a woman aged 40 to 49 with acute COVID-19. Material: PBMCs or T cells enriched from blood (not recorded which). The CDR3: CASSGRGSWVTGELFF. CDR3 sequence (DNA): TGTGCCAGCAGCGGACGCGGGAGTTGGGTAACCGGGGAGCTGTTTTTT.